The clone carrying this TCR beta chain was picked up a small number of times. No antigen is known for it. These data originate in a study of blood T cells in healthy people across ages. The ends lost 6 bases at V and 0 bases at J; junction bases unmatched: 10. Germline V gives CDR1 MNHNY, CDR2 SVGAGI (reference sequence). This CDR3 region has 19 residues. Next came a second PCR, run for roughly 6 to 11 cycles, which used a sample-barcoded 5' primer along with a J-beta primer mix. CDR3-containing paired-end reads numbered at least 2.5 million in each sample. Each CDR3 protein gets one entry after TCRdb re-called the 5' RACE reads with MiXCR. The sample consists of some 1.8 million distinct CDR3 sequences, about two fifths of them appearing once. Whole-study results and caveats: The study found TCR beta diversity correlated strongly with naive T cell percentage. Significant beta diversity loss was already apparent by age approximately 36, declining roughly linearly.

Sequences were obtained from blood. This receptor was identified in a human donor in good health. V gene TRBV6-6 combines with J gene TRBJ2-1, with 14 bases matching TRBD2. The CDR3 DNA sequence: TGTGCCAGCAGCCGGACTAGCGGGGGGACCATGAGCTCCTACAATGAGCAGTTCTTC. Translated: CASSRTSGGTMSSYNEQFF.